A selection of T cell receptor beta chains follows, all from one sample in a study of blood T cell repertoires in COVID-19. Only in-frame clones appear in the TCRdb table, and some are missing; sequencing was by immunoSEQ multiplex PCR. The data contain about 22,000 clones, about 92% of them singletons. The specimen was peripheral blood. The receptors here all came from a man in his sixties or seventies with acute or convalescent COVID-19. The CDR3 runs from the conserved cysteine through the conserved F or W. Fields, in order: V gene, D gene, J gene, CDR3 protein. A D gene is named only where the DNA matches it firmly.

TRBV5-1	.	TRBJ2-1	CASSLGSGLSSYNEQFF
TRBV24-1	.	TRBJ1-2	CATSWGRDHGYTF
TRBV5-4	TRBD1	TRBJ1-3	CASSLTGAFSGNTIYF
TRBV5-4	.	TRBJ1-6	CASSPAEGRASPLHF
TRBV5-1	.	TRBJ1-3	CASSFGGTSSGNTIYF
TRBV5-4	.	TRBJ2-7	CASSFERAGEQYF
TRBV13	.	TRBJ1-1	CASSARQQEMNTEAFF
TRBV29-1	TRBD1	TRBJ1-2	CSVCEGRGRGEGYTF
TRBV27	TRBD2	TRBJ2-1	CASSGTSATYNEQFF
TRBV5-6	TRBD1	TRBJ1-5	CASSLEGARANQPQHF
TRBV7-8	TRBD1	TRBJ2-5	CASSQDRVETQYF
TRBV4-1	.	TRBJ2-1	CASSQDNQNEQFF
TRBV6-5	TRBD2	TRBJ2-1	CASRTSGVSYNEQFF